The rows below give T cell receptor beta chains drawn from one sample of a study of T cell clonotyping in hematopoietic cell transplantation. Profiled with immunoSEQ multiplex PCR; TCRdb holds only in-frame clones, not every one. This sample has fewer than 5,000 clones, with about nine tenths found just once. Sequenced: peripheral blood mononuclear cells. Receptors were obtained from a middle-aged man in good health. Some clones in this sample may be carry-over from other donors' samples. Each CDR3 is given with its conserved first and last residue. D genes are given only for firm matches. A row's size may be missing; if present it is once, few, many or a size class.

CDR3nt	CDR3aa	d_gene	j_gene	abundance	v_gene
TGTGCCAGCAGTTTAAAAGGCCTAGGAGCGGGAGTATACAATGAGCAGTTCTTC	CASSLKGLGAGVYNEQFF	TRBD2	TRBJ2-1	NA	TRBV28
TGCGCCAGCAGCCAGAACACCGGCTCCTACGAGCAGTACTTC	CASSQNTGSYEQYF	NA	TRBJ2-7	NA	TRBV4-1
TGTGCCAGCAGTTCCATGGACAGGGGGCATGGCTACACCTTC	CASSSMDRGHGYTF	TRBD1	TRBJ1-2	once	TRBV28
TGTGCCAGCAGCCCATACACAGATACGCAGTATTTT	CASSPYTDTQYF	NA	TRBJ2-3	once	TRBV7-2
TGTGCCAGCAGTTCACAGGGGGCTTTCTCTGGGGCCAACGTCCTGACTTTC	CASSSQGAFSGANVLTF	TRBD1	TRBJ2-6	NA	TRBV27
TGTGCCAGCAGCCCCGGGGGCCTGGGAGGTTCAATTCAGTACTTC	CASSPGGLGGSIQYF	NA	TRBJ2-4	NA	TRBV7-2
TGCGCCAGCAGCTTGGAGGGCACGAACACCGGGGAGCTGTTTTTT	CASSLEGTNTGELFF	NA	TRBJ2-2	once	TRBV5-1
TGTGCCTGGAGAAACAGGGGGCGCCTGGGCGGCTACACCTTC	CAWRNRGRLGGYTF	TRBD1	TRBJ1-2	NA	TRBV30
TGTGCCATCAGTGAGAGACAGGGCGGCTATGGCTACACCTTC	CAISERQGGYGYTF	TRBD1	TRBJ1-2	NA	TRBV10-3
TGTGCCAGTAGTATCTCACAGGGGGGACTTTATGGCTACACCTTC	CASSISQGGLYGYTF	TRBD1	TRBJ1-2	NA	TRBV19
TGTGCCAGCAGCCACGGGACAGTTAATTCACCCCTCCACTTT	CASSHGTVNSPLHF	TRBD1	TRBJ1-6	NA	TRBV5-6
TGTGCCAGTAGCCCAGTATGGGGAGTACGCGGACAGGAGCAGTTCTTC	CASSPVWGVRGQEQFF	NA	TRBJ2-1	NA	TRBV7-2
TGTGCCAGCAGCGCAGGTGAGGGGACCTGGCAGCCCCAGCATTTT	CASSAGEGTWQPQHF	NA	TRBJ1-5	NA	TRBV28
TGTGCCAGCAGCGTAGGGGGCTCCGGGGAGCTGTTTTTT	CASSVGGSGELFF	NA	TRBJ2-2	NA	TRBV9
TGTGCCGCTCTAGCGGGAGGACCTCCTCGTAATACGCAGTATTTT	CAALAGGPPRNTQYF	TRBD2	TRBJ2-3	NA	TRBV28
TGTGCCAGCTCACGAGGGTGGGGACGGGCGAACACTGAAGCTTTCTTT	CASSRGWGRANTEAFF	NA	TRBJ1-1	NA	TRBV18
TGTGCCAGCAGCATAAGCACAGATACGCAGTATTTT	CASSISTDTQYF	NA	TRBJ2-3	few	TRBV11-3
TGTGCCAGCTCACGGATTTTCGCAGGGGATACCTACAATGAGCAGTTCTTC	CASSRIFAGDTYNEQFF	NA	TRBJ2-1	once	TRBV18
TGTGCCAGCAGTGACCGACAGGGTAGCAATCAGCCCCAGCATTTT	CASSDRQGSNQPQHF	TRBD1	TRBJ1-5	NA	TRBV28
TGTGCCAGCAGCGTTGGCCCGGAGCGGGCCTACGAGCAGTACTTC	CASSVGPERAYEQYF	NA	TRBJ2-7	NA	TRBV9
TGTGCCAGCTCACCACAGAGGACAGAGAACACTGAAGCTTTCTTT	CASSPQRTENTEAFF	NA	TRBJ1-1	NA	TRBV18
TGTGCCAGCAGCGAAAGTCGACAGGGATTTAACTCTGGAAACACCATATATTTT	CASSESRQGFNSGNTIYF	TRBD1	TRBJ1-3	NA	TRBV5-6
TGTGCCACCAGCAGAGATTGGGGGACACACGATGAGCAGTTCTTC	CATSRDWGTHDEQFF	NA	TRBJ2-1	NA	TRBV15
TGTGCCAGCAGCCAACAGGTCCGGACAGGGTCGTTAAACAATGAGCAGTTCTTC	CASSQQVRTGSLNNEQFF	TRBD1	TRBJ2-1	NA	TRBV27
TGCGCCAGCAGCCTACGACAGGGGGCGGGGGAGACCCAGTACTTC	CASSLRQGAGETQYF	TRBD1	TRBJ2-5	NA	TRBV5-1
TGTGCCAGCAGCGTAACGAACACCGGGGAGCTGTTTTTT	CASSVTNTGELFF	NA	TRBJ2-2	NA	TRBV7-3
TGTGCCACCCAGCGACAACAGGGACCCGGGGAGCTGTTTTTT	CATQRQQGPGELFF	NA	TRBJ2-2	NA	TRBV10-3
TGCGCCAGCAGCTCCCAAGAGACCCAGTACTTC	CASSSQETQYF	NA	TRBJ2-5	NA	TRBV5-1
TGTGCCAGCAGGACAGGGGGTACCGGGGAGCTGTTTTTT	CASRTGGTGELFF	TRBD1	TRBJ2-2	NA	TRBV25-1
TGCGCCAGCAGCTTGGGGGCAGGGATTTTGGAGACCCAGTACTTC	CASSLGAGILETQYF	NA	TRBJ2-5	NA	TRBV5-1
TGTGCCAGCAGTTACTCGACAGTTAATGAAGCTTTCTTT	CASSYSTVNEAFF	NA	TRBJ1-1	NA	TRBV6-6
TGTGCCATCAAGGGTAGCTCTGGAAACACCATATATTTT	CAIKGSSGNTIYF	NA	TRBJ1-3	NA	TRBV10-3
TGTGCCAGTAGTATTAGTCAGGTGGGGAACACTGAAGCTTTCTTT	CASSISQVGNTEAFF	NA	TRBJ1-1	NA	TRBV19
TGTGCCAGCAGTGAATACAATTCACCCCTCCACTTT	CASSEYNSPLHF	NA	TRBJ1-6	NA	TRBV6-1
TGTGCCAGCAGCTTGGTCGGGTTCAGCACAGATACGCAGTATTTT	CASSLVGFSTDTQYF	NA	TRBJ2-3	NA	TRBV5-6
TGTGCCAGCAGCGGACAGTCCTTAACTGGGGCCAACGTCCTGACTTTC	CASSGQSLTGANVLTF	NA	TRBJ2-6	NA	TRBV2
TGTGCCAGCAGCCTACAGGACCGGGACAGGGTTGGCTACACCTTC	CASSLQDRDRVGYTF	TRBD1	TRBJ1-2	NA	TRBV7-2
TGCGCCAGCAGCCAAGATTTTAGACTAGCGGCGAGCACAGATACGCAGTATTTT	CASSQDFRLAASTDTQYF	TRBD2	TRBJ2-3	once	TRBV4-3
TGTGCCAGCAGTCTACAGGGATTCTATGGCTACACCTTC	CASSLQGFYGYTF	NA	TRBJ1-2	NA	TRBV6-5
TGTGCCAGCAGCTTACCTGGGGGGAATTCCTACGAGCAGTACTTC	CASSLPGGNSYEQYF	NA	TRBJ2-7	NA	TRBV7-9
TGTGCCAGCAGCCAAGACACGAGCACAGATACGCAGTATTTT	CASSQDTSTDTQYF	NA	TRBJ2-3	NA	TRBV11-3
TGTGCTAGTGGTTTGGGGACATCCACCTACGAGCAGTACTTC	CASGLGTSTYEQYF	NA	TRBJ2-7	NA	TRBV12-5
TGCGCCAGCAGCCCGCGGGGCCGCCAAGAGACCCAGTACTTC	CASSPRGRQETQYF	NA	TRBJ2-5	NA	TRBV5-1
TGTGCCAGAAGCCAAGGGGGCCGACAGGGTGATTATGGCTACACCTTC	CARSQGGRQGDYGYTF	TRBD1	TRBJ1-2	NA	TRBV5-3
TGTGCCAGCAGTTACTCCCCGGGACAGCCCGAGCAGTACTTC	CASSYSPGQPEQYF	TRBD1	TRBJ2-7	NA	TRBV6-6
TGTGCCAGCAGTGATGGGCCGGGACAGGGTAGCGAGCAGTACTTC	CASSDGPGQGSEQYF	TRBD1	TRBJ2-7	NA	TRBV2
TGTGCCAGCAGCTTAGTGGGAGGCTCCTACAATGAGCAGTTCTTC	CASSLVGGSYNEQFF	NA	TRBJ2-1	NA	TRBV7-6
TGTGCCAGCAGCTCTCCGACGAGCACAGATACGCAGTATTTT	CASSSPTSTDTQYF	NA	TRBJ2-3	NA	TRBV5-5
TGTGCCAGCAGCCGGGAGGAGGGGACAGGGCGGAGGAATGAGCAGTTCTTC	CASSREEGTGRRNEQFF	TRBD1	TRBJ2-1	NA	TRBV7-6
TGCGCCAGCAGCTTTACAGGGGGGCAAAACTATGGCTACACCTTC	CASSFTGGQNYGYTF	TRBD1	TRBJ1-2	NA	TRBV5-1